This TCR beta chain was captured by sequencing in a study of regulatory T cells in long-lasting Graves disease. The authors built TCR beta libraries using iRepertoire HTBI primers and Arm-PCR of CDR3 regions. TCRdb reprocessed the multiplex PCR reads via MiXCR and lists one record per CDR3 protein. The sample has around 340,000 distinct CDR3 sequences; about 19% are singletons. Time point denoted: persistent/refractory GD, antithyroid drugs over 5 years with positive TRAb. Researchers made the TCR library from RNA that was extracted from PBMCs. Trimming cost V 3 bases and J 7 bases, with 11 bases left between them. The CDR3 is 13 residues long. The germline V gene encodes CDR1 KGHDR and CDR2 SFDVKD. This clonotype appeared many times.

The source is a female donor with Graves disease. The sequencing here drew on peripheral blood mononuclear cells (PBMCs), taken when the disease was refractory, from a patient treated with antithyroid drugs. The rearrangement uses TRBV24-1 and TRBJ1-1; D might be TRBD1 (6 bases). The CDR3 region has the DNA TGTGCCACCAGTGATCCGGGGGCGGTTGAAGCTTTCTTT. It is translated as CATSDPGAVEAFF.